This T cell receptor beta chain was identified in a study of spatial heterogeneity in lung cancer. Study details: The donors comprised about 70 untreated early-stage non-small cell lung cancer patients. The study sequenced follow-up PBMC samples when they were available, at a median of approximately two years after resection. The library had UMIs, and each TCR and UMI pair averaged more than ten raw reads.

This clonotype was detected many times. This CDR3 region has 15 residues. V lost 6 bases and J lost 2; bases outside the gene matches: 7. Germline CDR1 reads MDHEN; CDR2 reads SYDVKM. TCRdb itself ran the 5' RACE reads through MiXCR, one entry per CDR3 protein. The profile shows 60,000 to 85,000 distinct CDR3 sequences, less than 9.5% of them singletons. Specified time point: blood at routine non-recurrence follow-up after resection. Tumor, nontumor lung or frozen PBMC supplied whole RNA, sequenced without sorting. The sequences come from PBMCs, collected at follow-up. The source is a female donor with early-stage non-small cell lung cancer. J is TRBJ2-3 and V is TRBV28, with 8 bases lining up with TRBD2. The CDR3 nucleotides are TGTGCCAGCAGACTTGCCGGGAGGGTCACAGATACGCAGTATTTT. It yields the protein CASRLAGRVTDTQYF. Combining the CDR3 with reference TRBV28 and TRBJ2-3 gives the whole variable domain DVKVTQSSRYLVKRTGEKVFLECVQDMDHENMFWYRQDPGLGLRLIYFSYDVKMKEKGDIPEGYSVSREKKERFSLILESASTNQTSMYLCASRLAGRVTDTQYFGPGTRLTVL.